By sample share, the clone carrying this TCR beta chain is medium-sized. Its specificity is not known. This sample stems from a study of spatial heterogeneity in lung cancer. Study-level background: As counted in raw reads, each unique TCR and UMI combination appeared more than ten times on average. Points from the study as a whole: Blood showed ubiquitous tumor TCRs more often at resection than at routine follow-up.

Time point defined: sample taken at primary tumor resection. Whole RNA, isolated from tumor, nontumor lung or frozen PBMC, was sequenced without prior sorting. Donation came from approximately 69 patients with untreated early-stage non-small cell lung cancer. TCRdb processed the 5' RACE reads anew with MiXCR; each CDR3 protein has one entry. The table shows some 7,000 distinct CDR3 sequences, with roughly 21% occurring only once. In germline, CDR1 is SGHDT, CDR2 YYEEEE. This CDR3 has 17 residues. V trimming: 1 base; J trimming: 5 bases; junction bases outside the gene matches: 10. This rearrangement joins TRBV5-6 to TRBJ2-5; the match to TRBD1 covers 11 bases. This TCR was sampled from a female donor with early-stage non-small cell lung cancer. This specimen consisted of PBMCs, obtained at surgery. The CDR3 spells CASSLFGLGTGGETQYF. The CDR3 bases are TGTGCCAGCAGCTTGTTTGGATTAGGGACAGGGGGTGAGACCCAGTACTTC.